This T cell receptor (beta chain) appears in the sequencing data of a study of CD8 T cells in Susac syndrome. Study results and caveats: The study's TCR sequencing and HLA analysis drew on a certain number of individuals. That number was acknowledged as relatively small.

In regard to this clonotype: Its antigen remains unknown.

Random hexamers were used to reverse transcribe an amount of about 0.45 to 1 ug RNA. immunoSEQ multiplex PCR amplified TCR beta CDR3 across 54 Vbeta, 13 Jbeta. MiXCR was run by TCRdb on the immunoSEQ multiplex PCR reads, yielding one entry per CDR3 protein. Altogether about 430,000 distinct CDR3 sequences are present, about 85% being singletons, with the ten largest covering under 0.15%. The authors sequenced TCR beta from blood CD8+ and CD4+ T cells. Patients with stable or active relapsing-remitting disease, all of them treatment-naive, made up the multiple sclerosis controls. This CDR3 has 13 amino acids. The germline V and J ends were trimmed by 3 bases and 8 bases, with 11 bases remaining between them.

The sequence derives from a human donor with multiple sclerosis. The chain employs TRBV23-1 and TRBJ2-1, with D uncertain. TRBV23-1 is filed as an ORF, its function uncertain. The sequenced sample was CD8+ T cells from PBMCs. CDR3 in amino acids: CASSHQTPDEQFF. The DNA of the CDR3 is TGCGCCAGCAGTCATCAGACACCGGATGAGCAGTTCTTC.